This T cell receptor (beta chain) was captured in a study of blood T cell repertoires in COVID-19. Study summary: Sample material is recorded as cDNA or gDNA derived from T cells, B-cell-depleted T cells, or PBMCs.

Only in-frame clones appear in the TCRdb table, and some are missing; sequencing was by immunoSEQ multiplex PCR. The sample carries around 400,000 clones, approximately 90% recorded once. Germline lookup yields CDR1 LNHDA and CDR2 SQIVND (reference sequence). This CDR3 contains 15 residues. V lost 6 bases, J lost 0 bases, and 7 bases stayed unmatched. Participants spanned ages about 18 to 90 years and resided in about 25 US areas. Clinical histories supplied by participants themselves formed the basis of cohort assignment. The gene calls are TRBV19 and TRBJ1-2; TRBD1 matches 7 bases. This TCR was sampled from a woman between 35 and 50 years old who had been exposed to COVID-19. The sample consisted of PBMCs or T cells enriched from blood (not recorded which). The CDR3 DNA follows: TGTGCCAGTAGCAGGGACAGTAAAGCTAACTATGGCTACACCTTC. It is translated as CASSRDSKANYGYTF.